A single sample is the source of the 29 T cell receptor beta chains below, sequenced in a study of metastatic and nonmetastatic thyroid tumors. Thyroid surgery was preceded by no treatment in any patient. With MiXCR, TCRdb called clones anew from the PCR reads. Here the sample spans around 45,000 clones, less than 3.5% being singletons. The sequenced material came from blood. These receptors were collected from a female donor with papillary thyroid cancer or a benign thyroid nodule (not recorded which). Some clones in this sample may be carry-over from other donors' samples.

This clone was seen a handful of times. The CDR3 region is CASSSGLSYNEQFF. The CDR3 coding sequence is TGTGCCAGCAGTAGCGGGCTCTCCTACAATGAGCAGTTCTTC. The gene calls are TRBV6-4 and TRBJ2-1; D is possibly TRBD2 (6 bases). This CDR3 region has 14 residues. The ends were cut back, 5 bases at V and 0 bases at J, with 8 bases in the middle. The germline V gene has CDR1 MRHNA and CDR2 SNTAGT.

This clone was detected many times. This chain uses TRBV7-2 with TRBJ1-1; tentatively, D is TRBD1 (6 bases). V was pared by 5 bases and J by 1 base, with 14 bases between. The CDR3 runs 15 residues. From germline, CDR1 is SGHTA and CDR2 FQGNSA. CDR3 nucleotide sequence: TGTGCCAGCAGCCTACTAGGGGGTCGGAACACTGAAGCTTTCTTT. This gives the protein CASSLLGGRNTEAFF.

This clone was detected ten times or more. The chain links TRBV6-1 to TRBJ1-1, with 7 bases aligning to TRBD1. This CDR3 is built from 13 residues. V trimming: 7 bases; J trimming: 3 bases; junction bases outside the gene matches: 5. Germline lookup yields CDR1 MNHNS and CDR2 SASEGT. The CDR3, as DNA: TGTGCCAGCATTCTCAGGGGGGACACTGAAGCTTTCTTT. It is translated as CASILRGDTEAFF.

This clone has ten or more counts. The sample holds other DNA sequences that translate to the same CDR3. V is TRBV20-1 and J is TRBJ1-1; no reliable D call. V was cut by 3 bases and J by 1 base, with 9 bases left in between. The V gene's germline CDR1 is DFQATT and CDR2 SNEGSKA (reference sequence). This CDR3 is 13 amino acids long. CDR3 nucleotides: TGCAGTGCTAGGAGGACGGCGAACACTGAAGCTTTCTTT. Residues: CSARRTANTEAFF.

This clone appeared a few times. The chain carries TRBV9 and TRBJ1-1; TRBD1 might be the D (5 bases). Per germline, CDR1 SGDLS and CDR2 YYNGEE. This CDR3 contains 15 residues. With 0 bases removed from V and 0 bases from J, the gap between germline ends came to 9 bases. CDR3 loop: CASSVADSVNTEAFF. The DNA of the CDR3 is TGTGCCAGCAGCGTAGCTGACAGTGTGAACACTGAAGCTTTCTTT.

This clone showed up many times. The rearrangement links TRBV27 to TRBJ1-2; TRBD1 aligns across 9 bases. From germline, CDR1 is MNHEY and CDR2 SMNVEV (reference sequence). The CDR3 has 13 residues. After removal of 6 bases from V and 8 bases from J, the junction contained 7 bases not matched to a gene. The chain's CDR3 is CASRRTGVGGYTF. CDR3 nucleotide sequence: TGTGCCAGCAGGAGGACAGGGGTCGGAGGCTACACCTTC.

This clone was picked up a small number of times. The chain recombines TRBV10-1 with TRBJ2-6; D call uncertain. V gave up 8 bases and J gave up 2 bases, with 4 bases separating them. The CDR3 covers 12 residues. Germline CDR1 WNHNN, CDR2 SYGVQD (reference sequence). The CDR3 spells CASVTGANVLTF. Here the CDR3 DNA reads TGCGCCAGCGTGACTGGGGCCAACGTCCTGACTTTC.

This sequence joins TRBV27 and TRBJ2-7, with no clear D. V was shortened by 5 bases and J by 4 bases, with 18 bases between the two germline ends. Germline assignment: CDR1 MNHEY and CDR2 SMNVEV (reference sequence). This CDR3 contains 15 residues. The CDR3 DNA reads TGTGCCAGCAGTCCCATGGGAAAGGTTGTTTACGAGCAGTACTTC. Translating gives CASSPMGKVVYEQYF.

In its sample, this clone was seen many times. Possible read error: a much larger clone is one base away. This is likely a read error, given that the CDR3 carries no conserved phenylalanine or tryptophan at its end. V gene TRBV6-9 combines with J gene TRBJ2-7; 11 positions match TRBD1. Germline V gene sequence: CDR1 MNHGY, CDR2 SVAAGI. The CDR3 totals 16 residues. After removal of 3 bases from V and 4 bases from J, the junction contained 8 bases not matched to a gene. The CDR3 nucleotides are TGTGCCAGCAGTTACACCTTGGGACAGGGGGGATACGAGCAGTACTCC. Translation gives CASSYTLGQGGYEQYS.

This clone was detected ten times or more. This chain links TRBV20-1 with TRBJ2-1; TRBD2 is a possible D gene (6 bases). V lost 0 bases, J lost 7 bases, and 19 bases lay in between. The CDR3 has 16 amino acids. CDR1 DFQATT and CDR2 SNEGSKA come from the germline V gene (reference sequence). CDR3 protein: CSARDPGPSGVNEQFF. The DNA for the CDR3 is TGCAGTGCTAGAGATCCAGGCCCCTCGGGAGTTAATGAGCAGTTCTTC.

The gene calls are TRBV6-1 and TRBJ2-6, with a possible D match to TRBD2 (5 bases). Germline CDR1 MNHNS, CDR2 SASEGT. The CDR3 is 14 residues long. Trimming removed 8 bases from V and 4 bases from J, with 12 bases in between. The CDR3 here is CASSQREGANVLTF. CDR3 nucleotides: TGTGCCAGCTCACAGAGGGAAGGGGCCAACGTCCTGACTTTC.

This chain's CDR3 is CASSLGWGQVYTF. In DNA form, the CDR3 reads TGTGCCAGCAGTTTAGGCTGGGGCCAGGTCTACACCTTC. The chain joins TRBV27 to TRBJ1-2; a possible D gene is TRBD1 (5 bases). Trimming shortened V by 2 bases and J by 10 bases, and 14 bases separated the two germline ends. The CDR3 contains 13 residues. Germline CDR1 is MNHEY and CDR2 is SMNVEV (reference sequence).

The chain employs TRBV20-1 and TRBJ2-1; 9 bases line up with TRBD2. Germline V gene lookup returns CDR1 DFQATT and CDR2 SNEGSKA (reference sequence). This CDR3 is 15 amino acids long. V was clipped by 6 bases and J by 9 bases; unmatched bases: 15. The CDR3 DNA sequence: TGCAGTGCCCCCATTGCGGGGGGGCCTTTGGGTGAGCAGTTCTTC. Translating gives CSAPIAGGPLGEQFF.

This clone was counted many times. This chain links TRBV5-4 with TRBJ1-6; D gene ambiguous. Between the trimmed V and J ends, which lost 3 bases and 6 bases, there was a span of 10 bases. The CDR3 spans 14 residues. Germline assignment: CDR1 SGHNT and CDR2 YYREEE (reference sequence). CDR3 residues: CASSSFRLNSPLHF. The DNA of the CDR3 is TGTGCCAGCAGCTCTTTTAGACTTAATTCACCCCTCCACTTT.

This clone showed up many times. The chain carries TRBV5-6 and TRBJ1-1, with no clear D. CDR1 and CDR2 from the germline V gene are SGHDT and YYEEEE. The CDR3 runs to 13 residues. The ends were cut back, 0 bases at V and 4 bases at J, with 7 bases in the middle. CDR3 loop: CASSLGRPTEAFF. In nucleotides, the CDR3 is TGTGCCAGCAGCTTGGGAAGGCCCACTGAAGCTTTCTTT.

This clone occurred many times. The rearrangement uses TRBV4-2 and TRBJ2-2, with 9 bases that match TRBD2. This CDR3 contains 17 residues. V lost 1 base to trimming and J lost 0 bases; unmatched junction nucleotides: 3. The germline V gene has CDR1 LGHNA and CDR2 YNFKEQ. The CDR3 region has the DNA TGTGCCAGCAGCCAAGCTTCTAGCGGGGCGAACACCGGGGAGCTGTTTTTT. It codes for CASSQASSGANTGELFF.

This clone was detected many times. The rearrangement uses TRBV9 and TRBJ1-4, with D possibly matching TRBD1 (5 bases). V lost 4 bases, J lost 6 bases, and 16 bases lay in between. The CDR3 is 15 residues long. The germline V gene has CDR1 SGDLS and CDR2 YYNGEE. DNA for the CDR3: TGTGCCAGCAGCTTAAGAAGTGGGGCGTATGAAAAACTGTTTTTT. Translation gives CASSLRSGAYEKLFF. The full variable domain, its missing parts supplied by reference TRBV9 and TRBJ1-4, is DSGVTQTPKHLITATGQRVTLRCSPRSGDLSVYWYQQSLDQGLQFLIQYYNGEERAKGNILERFSAQQFPDLHSELNLSSLELGDSALYFCASSLRSGAYEKLFFGSGTQLSVL.

This clone was observed many times. The chain links TRBV6-1 to TRBJ1-4, with D possibly matching TRBD1 (6 bases). V was pared by 6 bases and J by 8 bases, with 16 bases between. The V gene's germline CDR1 is MNHNS and CDR2 SASEGT. The CDR3 totals 14 residues. CDR3 amino acids: CASSGGGDNEKLFF. CDR3 nucleotide sequence: TGTGCCAGCAGCGGAGGGGGGGACAACGAAAAACTGTTTTTT.

This clone has ten or more counts. This rearrangement joins TRBV3-1 to TRBJ1-2; D unresolved. This CDR3 is 12 amino acids long. Germline V gives CDR1 LGHDT, CDR2 YNNKEL (reference sequence). Between the trimmed V and J ends, which lost 1 base and 9 bases, there was a span of 9 bases. Written as DNA, the CDR3 is TGTGCCAGCAGCCAAGCGACGCTAAGCTACACCTTC. Translated: CASSQATLSYTF.

At least ten counts were recorded for this clone. The chain has TRBV11-3 and TRBJ2-1; D ambiguous. V was pared by 5 bases and J by 5 bases, with 16 bases between. CDR1 is SGHNT and CDR2 is YENEEA in the germline V gene. This CDR3 is 15 amino acids long. This chain's CDR3 is CASSPGTGFDNEQFF. CDR3 DNA sequence: TGTGCCAGCAGCCCTGGAACGGGTTTTGACAATGAGCAGTTCTTC.

The chain recombines TRBV28 with TRBJ1-2; the match to TRBD1 covers 8 bases. Germline lookup yields CDR1 MDHEN and CDR2 SYDVKM. CDR3 length: 13 residues. V was clipped by 10 bases and J by 4 bases; unmatched bases: 8. The CDR3 is CATWTGQGYGYTF. The CDR3 DNA reads TGTGCCACCTGGACAGGGCAAGGCTATGGCTACACCTTC.

In its sample, this clone was seen a few times. DNA of the CDR3: TGTGCCAGCAGTGGAGGGTGGGGGACTAGCGACAATGAGCAGTTCTTC. This translates into CASSGGWGTSDNEQFF. This rearrangement joins TRBV12-3 or TRBV12-4 to TRBJ2-1; 10 bases are shared with TRBD2. This CDR3 spans 16 amino acids. The ends lost 5 bases at V and 5 bases at J; junction bases unmatched: 9.

The V gene is TRBV5-1, the J gene TRBJ2-1; 9 positions match TRBD1. The V segment lost 0 bases and the J segment 15 bases; nucleotides outside the gene matches: 4. The length of the CDR3 is 12 residues. Germline CDR1 and CDR2: SGHRS and YFSETQ. In DNA form, the CDR3 reads TGCGCCAGCAGCTTGGAGGGACAGGGACCGTTCTTC. Its protein is CASSLEGQGPFF.

This clone was counted ten times or more. A read error may be the cause here, since a much bigger clone is one base away. V usage is TRBV11-3 and J usage is TRBJ2-5; D may be TRBD2 (7 bases). CDR3 length: 14 amino acids. CDR1 is SGHNT, CDR2 YENEEA, per germline. The DNA for the CDR3 is TGTGTCAGCAGGGGTCGACTAGCCGGAGAGACCCAGTACTTC. Protein product: CVSRGRLAGETQYF.

This clone was found many times. The CDR3 protein is CASSLVALNTEAFF. The DNA of the CDR3 is TGCGCCAGCAGCTTGGTCGCTTTGAACACTGAAGCTTTCTTT. This chain connects TRBV5-1 to TRBJ1-1; no definite D call. CDR3 length: 14 residues. The germline gives CDR1 SGHRS, CDR2 YFSETQ. The germline V and J ends were trimmed by 0 bases and 0 bases, with 6 bases remaining between them.

This clone has ten or more counts. This sequence joins TRBV20-1 and TRBJ2-1; 9 positions match TRBD2. Germline V CDR1 and CDR2: DFQATT, SNEGSKA (reference sequence). The V gene end was trimmed by 4 bases and the J gene end by 9 bases; junction bases not matched to a gene: 10. There are 14 residues in the CDR3. DNA of the CDR3: TGCAGTGCTATCGGTGTAGCGGGAGAATCTGAGCAGTTCTTC. This sequence encodes CSAIGVAGESEQFF.

This clone was found many times. This chain connects TRBV19 to TRBJ2-1; no clear D. This CDR3 is 13 amino acids long. Trimming shortened V by 4 bases and J by 3 bases, and 7 bases separated the two germline ends. Germline loops: CDR1 LNHDA, CDR2 SQIVND (reference sequence). CDR3 protein: CASSKNLYNEQFF. The DNA for the CDR3 is TGTGCCAGTAGTAAAAACCTCTACAATGAGCAGTTCTTC.

At least ten counts were recorded for this clone. The V gene is TRBV5-1, the J gene TRBJ1-4, with a weak D call TRBD1 (6 bases). This CDR3 comprises 15 residues. Looked up from germline, CDR1 is SGHRS and CDR2 is YFSETQ. Trimming cost V 1 base and J 6 bases, with 13 bases left between them. The CDR3 region is CASSLRAGVDEKLFF. Written as DNA, the CDR3 is TGCGCCAGCAGCTTGAGGGCAGGGGTGGATGAAAAACTGTTTTTT.

This clone was observed a handful of times. The V call is TRBV11-2, the J call TRBJ2-7; 7 nucleotides agree with TRBD2. CDR3 length equals 17 residues. Germline CDR1 is SGHAT and CDR2 is FQNNGV. V shed 3 bases and J 3 bases; nucleotides not matched to a gene: 14. The CDR3: CASSLPCKEGLIYEQYF. The DNA for the CDR3 is TGTGCCAGCAGCTTGCCTTGTAAAGAGGGACTAATCTACGAGCAGTACTTC.